This TCR beta chain was recovered during a study of blood T cell repertoires in COVID-19. J gave up 8 bases and V 0 bases, and 8 bases lay outside the gene matches. The CDR3 covers 15 residues. The germline V gene encodes CDR1 SGDLS and CDR2 YYNGEE. Measured with immunoSEQ multiplex PCR; TCRdb has only the in-frame clones, and not every one. The table shows fewer than 500,000 clones, with around nine tenths occurring only once. V is TRBV9 and J is TRBJ1-1; 9 bases are shared with TRBD1. The specimen sequenced was PBMCs or T cells enriched from blood (not recorded which). The origin of this receptor is a woman aged 18 to 35 with acute COVID-19. CDR3 nucleotide sequence: TGTGCCAGCAGCGTAGCACAGGGGGCGCAAGGCGAAGCTTTCTTT. As protein: CASSVAQGAQGEAFF.